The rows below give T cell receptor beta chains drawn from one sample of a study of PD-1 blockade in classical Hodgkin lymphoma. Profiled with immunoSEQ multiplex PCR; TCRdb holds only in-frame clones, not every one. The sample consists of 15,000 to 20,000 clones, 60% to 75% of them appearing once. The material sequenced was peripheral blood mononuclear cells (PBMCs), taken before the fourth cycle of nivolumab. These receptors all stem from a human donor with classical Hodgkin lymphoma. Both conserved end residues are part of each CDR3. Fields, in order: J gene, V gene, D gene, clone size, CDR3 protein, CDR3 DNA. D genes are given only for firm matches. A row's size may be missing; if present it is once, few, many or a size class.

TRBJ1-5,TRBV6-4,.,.,CASSSGLYQPQHF,TGTGCCAGCAGTTCAGGACTCTATCAGCCCCAGCATTTT
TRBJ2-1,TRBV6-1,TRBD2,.,CASTRLAGWDEQFF,TGTGCCAGCACCCGACTAGCGGGATGGGATGAGCAGTTCTTC
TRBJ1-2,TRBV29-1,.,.,CSVRDRERYGYTF,TGCAGCGTTCGGGACCGAGAACGCTATGGCTACACCTTC
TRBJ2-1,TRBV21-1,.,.,CASSNWTSALSWRINEQFF,TGTGCCAGCAGCAATTGGACTAGCGCCCTATCGTGGAGGATCAATGAGCAGTTCTTC
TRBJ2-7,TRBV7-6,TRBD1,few,CASSLETGKRYEQYF,TGTGCCAGCAGCTTAGAGACAGGGAAACGCTACGAGCAGTACTTC
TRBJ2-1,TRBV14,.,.,CASSQESTYYEQFF,TGTGCCAGCAGCCAAGAATCTACTTACTATGAGCAGTTCTTC
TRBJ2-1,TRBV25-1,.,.,CASFGRGTQFNEQFF,TGTGCCAGCTTCGGTCGGGGGACACAGTTCAATGAGCAGTTCTTC
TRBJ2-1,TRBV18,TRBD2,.,CASSPGTSGMNEQFF,TGTGCCAGCTCACCCGGGACTAGCGGGATGAATGAGCAGTTCTTC
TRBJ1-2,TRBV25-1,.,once,CASSELRDSHYGYTF,TGTGCCAGCAGTGAATTGCGAGACAGCCACTATGGCTACACCTTC
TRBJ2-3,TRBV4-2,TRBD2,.,CASSQASGTATDTQYF,TGTGCCAGCAGCCAAGCTAGCGGGACGGCCACAGATACGCAGTATTTT
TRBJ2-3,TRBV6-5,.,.,CASSYSRDTYTDTQYF,TGTGCCAGCAGTTACTCTAGGGACACCTACACAGATACGCAGTATTTT
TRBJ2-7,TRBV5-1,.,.,CASSLDSLSSYEQYF,TGCGCCAGCAGCTTGGACAGCTTAAGCTCCTACGAGCAGTACTTC
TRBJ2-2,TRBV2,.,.,CASSVGDTGELFF,TGTGCCAGCAGTGTTGGGGACACCGGGGAGCTGTTTTTT
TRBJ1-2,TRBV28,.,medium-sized,CASSLTTRTGYGYTF,TGTGCCAGCAGTCTCACTACTCGGACGGGCTATGGCTACACCTTC
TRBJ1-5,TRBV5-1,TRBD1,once,CASSLGDSQYSNQPQHF,TGCGCCAGCAGCTTGGGGGACAGCCAATATAGCAATCAGCCCCAGCATTTT
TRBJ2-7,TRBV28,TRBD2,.,CASTRTSGRASPYEQYF,TGTGCCAGCACCAGGACTAGCGGGAGGGCTTCGCCCTACGAGCAGTACTTC
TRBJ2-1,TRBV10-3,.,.,CAISETGHNEQFF,TGTGCCATCAGTGAGACAGGGCACAATGAGCAGTTCTTC
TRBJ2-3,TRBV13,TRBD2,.,CATQTSGSPDTQYF,TGTGCCACCCAAACTAGCGGGAGTCCAGATACGCAGTATTTT
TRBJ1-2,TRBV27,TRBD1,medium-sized,CASSSTQGNYGYTF,TGTGCCAGCAGTTCAACACAGGGGAACTATGGCTACACCTTC
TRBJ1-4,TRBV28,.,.,CASSLGYRVLFF,TGTGCCAGCAGTTTAGGCTACCGGGTACTGTTTTTT
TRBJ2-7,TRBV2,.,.,CASSETGLGYEQYF,TGTGCCAGCAGTGAAACAGGTTTAGGATACGAGCAGTACTTC
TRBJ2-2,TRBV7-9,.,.,CASSLPQGTNTGELFF,TGTGCCAGCAGCCTTCCACAGGGTACGAACACCGGGGAGCTGTTTTTT
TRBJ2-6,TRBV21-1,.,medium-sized,CASSRQGGVPGANVLTF,TGTGCCAGCAGCCGACAGGGCGGAGTTCCTGGGGCCAACGTCCTGACTTTC
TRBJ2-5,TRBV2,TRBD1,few,CASQGAGETQYF,TGTGCCAGCCAGGGGGCAGGGGAGACCCAGTACTTC
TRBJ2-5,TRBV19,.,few,CASSLAAGFRTQYF,TGTGCCAGTAGCCTTGCGGCAGGGTTTCGGACCCAGTACTTC
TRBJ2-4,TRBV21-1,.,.,CASSKEASGTLAKNIQYF,TGTGCCAGCAGCAAAGAGGCTAGCGGGACACTAGCCAAAAACATTCAGTACTTC
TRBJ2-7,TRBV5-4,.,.,CASSLPEGTYEQYF,TGTGCCAGCAGCCTGCCGGAGGGCACCTACGAGCAGTACTTC
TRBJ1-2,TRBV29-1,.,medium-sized,CSVDRVWAGDYGYTF,TGCAGCGTTGATAGGGTTTGGGCAGGGGACTACGGCTACACCTTC
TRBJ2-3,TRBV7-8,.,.,CASSLEGPDTQYF,TGTGCCAGCAGCTTAGAGGGACCAGATACGCAGTATTTT
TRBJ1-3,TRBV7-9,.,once,CASSSRTIYF,TGTGCCAGCAGCTCCAGGACCATATATTTT
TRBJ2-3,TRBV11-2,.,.,CASSLAGDTQYF,TGTGCCAGCAGCTTAGCCGGGGATACGCAGTATTTT
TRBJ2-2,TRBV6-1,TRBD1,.,CASNYDRVNTGELFF,TGTGCCAGCAACTACGACAGGGTTAACACCGGGGAGCTGTTTTTT
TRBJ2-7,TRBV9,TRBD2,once,CASSVGAGGSYEQYF,TGTGCCAGCAGCGTTGGAGCGGGAGGCTCCTACGAGCAGTACTTC
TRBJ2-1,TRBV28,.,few,CASSLIGGVGNNEQFF,TGTGCCAGCAGTTTGATCGGCGGGGTAGGAAACAATGAGCAGTTCTTC
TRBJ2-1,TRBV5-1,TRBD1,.,CASSALITPGQFKNEQFF,TGCGCCAGCAGCGCGCTCATAACACCGGGACAGTTCAAAAATGAGCAGTTCTTC
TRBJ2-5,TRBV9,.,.,CASSPGVVSAPETQYF,TGTGCCAGCAGCCCAGGCGTAGTTTCAGCACCAGAGACCCAGTACTTC
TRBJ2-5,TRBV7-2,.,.,CASSLANPQETQYF,TGTGCCAGCAGCTTAGCGAACCCCCAAGAGACCCAGTACTTC
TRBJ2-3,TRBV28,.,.,CASSLRTGRGNTQYF,TGTGCCAGCAGTTTACGGACAGGGCGGGGGAATACGCAGTATTTT
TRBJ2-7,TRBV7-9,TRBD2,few,CASSGSSGRYEQYF,TGTGCCAGCAGCGGGTCTAGCGGGAGGTACGAGCAGTACTTC
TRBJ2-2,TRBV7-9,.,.,CASSLVHADTGELFF,TGTGCCAGCAGCTTGGTACACGCCGACACCGGGGAGCTGTTTTTT
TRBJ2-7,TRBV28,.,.,CASSSNEQYF,TGTGCCAGCAGTAGTAACGAGCAGTACTTC
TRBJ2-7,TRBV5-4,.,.,CASSLVYRDISSYEQYF,TGTGCCAGCAGCTTGGTCTATCGGGACATTTCCTCCTACGAGCAGTACTTC